What follows describes a single T cell receptor (beta chain). Its binding antigen is unknown. Base qualities are missing; no much larger clone stands one base away. For this chain, trimming is 9 bases at the V end and 10 bases at the J end, and the number of junction bases without a gene match is 17. The germline V gene supplies CDR1 MNHEY and CDR2 SVGEGT. The CDR3 runs 17 residues from the cysteine to the phenylalanine. Of the read, only the CDR3 DNA is kept; its 51 bases are in frame from base 1. This record belongs to a study of identical twins (dated by TCRdb to the mid-2010s). For context, the study as a whole: The study deep-sequenced TCR alpha and beta repertoires from monozygotic twins, unrelated adults of various ages and cord blood to test whether fetal clonotypes persist. To rule out contamination, the twin experiments were replicated at different times with different library preparation protocols. The study at large found these results: Recombination models systematically underestimated out-of-frame TCR alpha sharing in monozygotic twins but agreed with sharing between unrelated individuals. Compared with coincidental sharing between unrelated individuals, an excess of low generation-probability sequences was observed among out-of-frame TCR alpha sequences shared between twins. Invariant T cells such as MAIT and iNKT could partly confound zero-insertion analyses, though diverse VJ usage argued against this for most clonotypes. Abundant cord blood beta clonotypes carried fewer insertions; young adult naive repertoires showed a weaker similar trend, while memory repertoires showed none. In beta out-of-frame sequences, excess twin sharing was weaker, because having fewer shared sequences lowered the signal-to-noise ratio. Because the same donors could not be followed over many years, the conclusions depended on cross-sectional statistical analysis.

Only healthy Caucasian donors were included. Three unrelated non-twin adults were also sequenced: a male aged 18 to 30, a male aged 50 to 60 and a female aged 50 to 60. Using Miltenyi CD45RO+ enrichment and human naive T-cell isolation kits, memory (CD45RO+) and naive T cells were isolated from PBMC. Libraries were constructed by 5' RACE. For sequencing, an Illumina HiSeq 2000 was employed. Template switching added a universal primer binding site, and the final cDNA carried a unique molecular identifier that allowed TCR cDNA molecules to be counted accurately. Specific primers in the conserved constant-segment region were used to synthesize first-strand cDNA for the TCR alpha and beta chains. Each cDNA library was double barcoded, with a SMART-Mk sample barcode plus Illumina barcodes, to control for contamination. Two successive PCR steps introduced TruSeq adapter sequences along with Illumina sample barcodes. The TCR alpha and beta cDNA libraries were sequenced on the Illumina HiSeq platform using custom primers. As for how the authors treated the data: MiGEC processed the raw reads to extract unique molecular identifiers, while MiXCR was used to determine the CDR3 positions. For each individual, recombination models were inferred using an EM algorithm with the repgenHMM and IGoR tools. The analysis of shared clonotypes was done with the tcR package in R, with sharing normalized by the product of cloneset sizes. To study raw recombination free of thymic and clonal selection effects, out-of-frame nonproductive sequences were analyzed. TCRdb passed the public sequencing reads through fastp at Q25 and MiXCR, retaining productive beta sequences. For every CDR3 protein sequence, its rows merge into one entry that carries the most common genes and DNA. The V and J calls come from TCRdb's annotation, not from the publication. This sample has 690,000 or so distinct CDR3 sequences in its table, and 5.5% to 7.5% of those were observed once. The ten most abundant clones make up approximately 2% of the sample.

Sequenced material: naive T cells sorted from blood. Read against the paper, the sample's cell subset or site label means: cells isolated with a human naive T-cell isolation kit. The TCR originated in a man in his late teens or twenties in good health. The sequence is built from TRBV6-2 or TRBV6-3 and TRBJ2-1; TRBD2 fits 14 bases in the junction. The sequenced DNA is TGTGCCAGGAGACTTACGTCCGGGACTAGCGGGAGAGGGGAGCAGTTCTTC. Its protein product is CARRLTSGTSGRGEQFF.